Listed below are T cell receptor beta chains from one sample, sequenced in a study of siplizumab effects on memory and regulatory T cells. The data were produced by immunoSEQ multiplex PCR, yet TCRdb's version contains in-frame clones alone and is incomplete. The data hold approximately 40,000 clones, with 89% observed a single time. Sequences were obtained from naive CD4+ T cells sorted from blood. All receptors come from a human donor in good health. Each CDR3 is given without its conserved first and last residue. Fields, in order: V gene, D gene, clone size, CDR3 protein. The D gene is left open where the match is weak. Not every row has a clone size; where given, it reads once, few, many or a size class.

TRBV6-5,-,-,ASGPLNQPQH
TRBV18,TRBD1,-,ASSPGTGGGQPQH
TRBV2,-,few,ASAPGHGGNTIY
TRBV5-1,TRBD1,-,ASSLGGTVLEAF
TRBV27,-,-,ASTHRGTPMNTGELF
TRBV25-1,-,few,ASSEGYGKLF
TRBV7-3,TRBD2,once,ASSLWASGEYNEQF
TRBV10-3,TRBD1,-,AITIRDRGLDEAF
TRBV6-1,-,-,ASRRRAGLSYEQY
TRBV12-5,-,-,ASGLVAVMAEAF
TRBV7-9,TRBD2,-,ASSPRSGRSSETQY
TRBV2,-,-,ASLFLGNEQF
TRBV6-1,-,-,ASSESPEGSIKSRTEAF
TRBV28,-,-,ASSPPHRAYGYT
TRBV2,-,-,ASTLDRGSNQPQH
TRBV14,-,-,ASSRRGSPLKDEQF
TRBV7-8,-,-,ASSFKGAGRTYEQY
TRBV5-1,TRBD2,once,ASTGLAGTSYEQY